The 13 T cell receptor beta chains listed next were all sequenced from one sample in a study of blood T cell repertoires in COVID-19. Clones were sequenced by immunoSEQ multiplex PCR, and TCRdb holds only the in-frame ones, with some missing. The table shows about 67,000 clones, with over 80% occurring only once. The sequenced sample was peripheral blood. The origin of the receptors is a man aged 50-59 years with active COVID-19.

The J gene is TRBJ2-1, the V gene TRBV5-4, with TRBD1 as a possible D gene (6 bases). The CDR3 loop spans 14 amino acids. Germline CDR1 SGHNT, CDR2 YYREEE (reference sequence). V gave up 3 bases and J gave up 2 bases, with 9 bases separating them. As DNA, the CDR3 is TGTGCCAGCAGCTCACAGGGAGCCTACAATGAGCAGTTCTTC. It is translated as CASSSQGAYNEQFF.

The genes are TRBV5-1 and TRBJ2-1; D gene unclear. The CDR3 has 12 amino acids. The V and J ends lost 5 bases and 9 bases respectively, with 12 bases between them. Germline CDR1 is SGHRS and CDR2 is YFSETQ. CDR3 loop: CASSVLLVEQFF. For the CDR3, the DNA is TGCGCCAGCAGTGTGTTGCTAGTTGAGCAGTTCTTC.

This clone was found once. The gene calls are TRBV7-3 and TRBJ2-1; 9 bases are a match to TRBD2. Trimming took 0 bases from V and 3 from J; bases not matched to a gene: 0. The CDR3 runs 15 residues. Looked up from germline, CDR1 is SGHTA and CDR2 is FQGTGA. The chain's CDR3 is CASSLTSGGYNEQFF. The CDR3 DNA sequence: TGTGCCAGCAGCTTAACTAGCGGGGGCTACAATGAGCAGTTCTTC.

V gene TRBV7-3 combines with J gene TRBJ2-3; possibly TRBD2 for D (7 bases). The V gene's germline CDR1 is SGHTA and CDR2 FQGTGA. The ends were cut back, 3 bases at V and 0 bases at J, with 10 bases in the middle. This CDR3 is built from 15 residues. The CDR3 loop is CASSLGGPSTDTQYF. Written as DNA, the CDR3 is TGTGCCAGCAGCTTGGGGGGGCCCAGCACAGATACGCAGTATTTT.

This clone was seen once. The gene calls are TRBV4-1 and TRBJ1-1; D is unresolved. The CDR3 is 15 amino acids. Germline CDR1 reads MGHRA; CDR2 reads YSYEKL. V lost 2 bases, J lost 3 bases, and 13 bases lay in between. CDR3 sequence reads: CASSQPVLADTEAFF. CDR3 DNA: TGCGCCAGCAGCCAACCCGTTTTAGCGGACACTGAAGCTTTCTTT.

The table lists this clone with a count of one. This chain links TRBV6-5 with TRBJ2-1, with unresolved D. Germline V CDR1 and CDR2: MNHEY, SVGAGI. This CDR3 is built from 14 residues. V dropped 3 bases and J dropped 8 bases, with 14 bases sitting between them. The CDR3 bases are TGTGCCAGCAGTTATTATGGGCGTGTGCATGAGCAGTTCTTC. It codes for CASSYYGRVHEQFF.

V usage is TRBV10-3 and J usage is TRBJ2-1; 11 nucleotides line up with TRBD2. This CDR3 spans 16 amino acids. J gave up 3 bases and V 7 bases, and 8 bases lay outside the gene matches. Germline CDR1 ENHRY, CDR2 SYGVKD. The CDR3 here is CAIKHSSGGYYNEQFF. DNA of the CDR3: TGTGCCATCAAGCACTCTAGCGGGGGGTACTACAATGAGCAGTTCTTC.

The chain joins TRBV19 to TRBJ1-1; 9 bases agree with TRBD1. The V gene end was trimmed by 7 bases and the J gene end by 1 base; junction bases not matched to a gene: 7. From germline, CDR1 is LNHDA and CDR2 SQIVND (reference sequence). The CDR3 is 15 amino acids. This chain's CDR3 is CASIPLTGGNTEAFF. The CDR3 nucleotides are TGTGCCAGTATTCCCCTGACAGGGGGGAACACTGAAGCTTTCTTT.

The chain joins TRBV12-3 or TRBV12-4 to TRBJ2-7; unclear D gene. This CDR3 comprises 13 residues. The V and J ends lost 5 bases and 2 bases respectively, with 10 bases between them. The CDR3 loop reads CASSPSGAYEQYF. Here the CDR3 DNA reads TGTGCCAGCAGTCCCTCCGGTGCCTACGAGCAGTACTTC.

This clone was recorded once. J is TRBJ2-1 and V is TRBV27; TRBD2 aligns across 8 bases. CDR1 and CDR2 from the germline V gene are MNHEY and SMNVEV (reference sequence). The CDR3 is 18 amino acids. V lost 2 bases, J lost 5 bases, and 14 bases stayed unmatched. CDR3 nucleotide sequence: TGTGCCAGCAGTTTAGAGGCATTGGTCGGGAGGGCCCACAATGAGCAGTTCTTC. It translates to CASSLEALVGRAHNEQFF.

The V and J genes are TRBV5-1 and TRBJ1-4; 8 bases match TRBD1. Germline CDR1 is SGHRS and CDR2 is YFSETQ. V trimming: 6 bases; J trimming: 1 base; junction bases outside the gene matches: 2. The CDR3 spans 14 residues. Here the CDR3 reads CASTTGGTNEKLFF. The CDR3 bases are TGCGCCAGCACTACAGGGGGAACTAATGAAAAACTGTTTTTT.

This clone is judged medium-sized (0.01 to 0.1%). The chain employs TRBV7-9 and TRBJ2-5, with D possibly being TRBD1 (5 bases). Germline V gene data show CDR1 as SEHNR and CDR2 as FQNEAQ (reference sequence). V lost 5 bases and J lost 3, with 16 bases in between. This CDR3 spans 15 amino acids. This chain's CDR3 is CASSAPLDNKETQYF. The CDR3 bases are TGTGCCAGCAGCGCTCCCCTGGACAATAAAGAGACCCAGTACTTC.

The rearrangement uses TRBV6-2 or TRBV6-3 and TRBJ1-3; D unclear. The germline gives CDR1 MNHEY, CDR2 SVGEGT. This CDR3 region has 13 residues. Trimming took off 8 bases at V and 0 bases at J, with 8 bases between the two ends. Here the CDR3 reads CASGRSSGNTIYF. CDR3 nucleotides: TGTGCCAGCGGCCGGAGCTCTGGAAACACCATATATTTT.